The sequence of this T cell receptor (beta chain) was determined in a study of T cell responses to AZD1222 COVID-19 vaccine. Study results and caveats: The breadth and depth of Spike-specific TCRs increased once two AZD1222 doses had been given.

Clones were sequenced by immunoSEQ multiplex PCR, and TCRdb holds only the in-frame ones, with some missing. Of roughly 100,000 clones in the sample, over 90% were seen once. The sample holds one count of this clone. Its antigen remains unknown. Sequencing was performed on peripheral blood, taken on day 0 of AZD1222 vaccination. The TCR originated in an adult in good health.

The CDR3 here is CSASQGGEQYF. The DNA of the CDR3 is TGCAGTGCTTCACAGGGGGGTGAGCAGTACTTC. This chain connects TRBV20-1 to TRBJ2-7; 8 bases fit TRBD1. V dropped 5 bases and J dropped 7; count of bases not matched to a gene: 4. CDR1 DFQATT and CDR2 SNEGSKA come from the germline V gene (reference sequence). This CDR3 spans 11 amino acids.